This T cell receptor beta chain was sequenced during a study of T cells after yellow fever vaccination. The sample holds a few counts of this clonotype. One entry per CDR3 protein results from TCRdb running MiXCR on the 5' RACE reads. The sample contains about 220,000 distinct CDR3 sequences, 3.2% of which appear only once. Sequencing used CD4+ T cells sorted from PBMCs, obtained 10 days after the yellow fever booster vaccination. The receptor's source is a man aged 18 to 30 who received the YFV17D yellow fever vaccine.

CDR3: CASSLISETYEQYF. Written as DNA, the CDR3 is TGCGCCAGCAGCTTGATAAGTGAGACCTACGAGCAGTACTTC. The chain joins TRBV5-1 to TRBJ2-7; D unclear. Trimming shortened V by 1 base and J by 2 bases, and 10 bases separated the two germline ends. This CDR3 contains 14 residues. From germline, CDR1 is SGHRS and CDR2 YFSETQ.